A few counts support the clone carrying this T cell receptor (beta chain). This specimen comes from a study of blood T cell repertoires in COVID-19. TCRdb keeps only in-frame clones here, not all; method: immunoSEQ multiplex PCR. The table lists 250,000 to 300,000 clones, 88% of them singletons. Trimming cost V 9 bases and J 0 bases; bases outside gene matches: 4. In germline, CDR1 is KGHDR, CDR2 SFDVKD. The CDR3 runs 15 residues. Sequenced input: peripheral blood. The TCR was taken from a woman in her twenties or thirties with COVID-19, enrolled during active disease. The chain couples TRBV24-1 to TRBJ1-1, with 12 nucleotides matching TRBD1. The CDR3: CATAGTGGVNTEAFF. CDR3 DNA sequence: TGTGCCACCGCCGGGACAGGGGGCGTGAACACTGAAGCTTTCTTT.